Below, 31 T cell receptor beta chains from the same sample are listed, as sequenced in a study of cytotoxic CD8 clonotypes in ibrutinib-treated CLL. Data came from immunoSEQ multiplex PCR; TCRdb stores just in-frame clones and leaves some out. The table lists over 150,000 clones, approximately 77% of them singletons, with about 1.9% in the top ten. The sample here was PBMCs, taken after 12 months of ibrutinib treatment. The receptors shown here come from a human donor with chronic lymphocytic leukemia.

This chain uses TRBV7-9 with TRBJ2-6; D gene unclear. The CDR3 is 17 residues long. Trimming pared 1 base from V and 0 bases from J, leaving 10 bases between. Germline assignment: CDR1 SEHNR and CDR2 FQNEAQ (reference sequence). The CDR3 loop reads CASSLGSARSGANVLTF. The CDR3 DNA reads as TGTGCCAGCAGCTTAGGTTCCGCCCGCTCTGGGGCCAACGTCCTGACTTTC.

There are a few counts of this clone. This chain joins TRBV13 and TRBJ2-7, with 11 bases that match TRBD2. Trimming cost V 5 bases and J 3 bases; bases outside gene matches: 9. Germline values: CDR1 PRHDT, CDR2 FYEKMQ (reference sequence). The CDR3 contains 16 residues. CDR3 amino acids: CASSLLAGVGNYEQYF. CDR3 bases: TGTGCCAGCAGCCTACTAGCGGGAGTCGGAAACTACGAGCAGTACTTC.

V gene TRBV6-5 combines with J gene TRBJ2-1; D ambiguous. The ends were cut back, 6 bases at V and 2 bases at J, with 11 bases in the middle. Germline values: CDR1 MNHEY, CDR2 SVGAGI. The CDR3 has 14 amino acids. CDR3 DNA: TGTGCCAGCAGACCCGTTGGGGCCTACAATGAGCAGTTCTTC. As protein: CASRPVGAYNEQFF.

This sequence joins TRBV5-1 and TRBJ1-4, with TRBD1 identical over 9 bases. The CDR3 sequence is 17 residues long. The trim removed 4 bases at V and 5 bases at J, leaving 12 bases unmatched. From germline, CDR1 is SGHRS and CDR2 YFSETQ. CDR3 nucleotide sequence: TGCGCCAGCAGCCCGGCATCATCGGGACAGGGAAATGAAAAACTGTTTTTT. Translating gives CASSPASSGQGNEKLFF.

This chain uses TRBV19 with TRBJ1-4; 8 nucleotides line up with TRBD1. The germline CDR1 and CDR2 sequences are LNHDA and SQIVND (reference sequence). The CDR3 has 14 amino acids. Trimming took 3 bases from V and 8 from J; bases not matched to a gene: 5. The CDR3 is CASSIRQGREKLFF. The CDR3 nucleotides are TGTGCCAGTAGTATTCGACAGGGGAGGGAAAAACTGTTTTTT.

The sample holds a few counts of this clone. The chain uses TRBV7-8 and TRBJ1-1; 7 positions match TRBD1. The CDR3 totals 14 residues. Germline CDR1 and CDR2: SGHVS and FQNEAQ. V trimming: 3 bases; J trimming: 1 base; junction bases outside the gene matches: 2. CDR3 protein: CASSFGTANTEAFF. The DNA of the CDR3 is TGTGCCAGCAGCTTCGGGACAGCGAACACTGAAGCTTTCTTT.

The V and J genes are TRBV28 and TRBJ2-2, with D unresolved. V dropped 5 bases and J dropped 6 bases, with 13 bases sitting between them. The CDR3 spans 14 residues. In germline, CDR1 is MDHEN, CDR2 SYDVKM. CDR3 bases: TGTGCCAGCAGTCTTGAGTGGGTTTCCGGGGAGCTGTTTTTT. Protein product: CASSLEWVSGELFF.

J is TRBJ1-5 and V is TRBV28; no clear D. The germline CDR1 and CDR2 sequences are MDHEN and SYDVKM. The V end was cut by 2 bases, the J end by 7 bases, with 12 bases between. This CDR3 comprises 14 residues. The CDR3 sequence: CASSLPPLGQPQHF. The CDR3 DNA sequence: TGTGCCAGCAGTTTACCCCCTCTGGGGCAGCCCCAGCATTTT.

The V gene is TRBV7-9, the J gene TRBJ1-1; 9 bases are a match to TRBD1. J was trimmed by 0 bases and V by 4 bases; bases with no gene match: 3. CDR1 is SEHNR and CDR2 is FQNEAQ in the germline V gene (reference sequence). This CDR3 region has 15 residues. Here the CDR3 DNA reads TGTGCCAGCAGCTCGACAGGGGGGGTGAACACTGAAGCTTTCTTT. This sequence encodes CASSSTGGVNTEAFF.

This clone has a handful of counts. As DNA, the CDR3 is TGTGCCAGCTTAACCTCGGGGGAATACGAGCAGTACTTC. This translates into CASLTSGEYEQYF. The chain has TRBV28 and TRBJ2-7, with a weak D call TRBD2 (6 bases). The germline CDR1 and CDR2 sequences are MDHEN and SYDVKM. The V gene lost 8 bases and the J gene lost 4 bases, with 15 bases spanning the gap. CDR3 length: 13 amino acids.

The CDR3 DNA reads as TGTGCCAGCAGCTTGAGACTAGCGGGAGGCCGCAATGAGCAGTTCTTC. Translation: CASSLRLAGGRNEQFF. This chain links TRBV11-1 with TRBJ2-1, with 13 positions matching TRBD2. The length of the CDR3 is 16 residues. The V segment lost 3 bases and the J segment 6 bases; nucleotides outside the gene matches: 5. Germline lookup yields CDR1 SGHAT and CDR2 FQDESV (reference sequence). Full variable domain (outside the CDR3, taken from reference TRBV11-1 and TRBJ2-1): EAEVAQSPRYKITEKSQAVAFWCDPISGHATLYWYRQILGQGPELLVQFQDESVVDDSQLPKDRFSAERLKGVDSTLKIQPAELGDSAMYLCASSLRLAGGRNEQFFGPGTRLTVL.

The genes are TRBV7-2 and TRBJ1-4; D not resolved. The CDR3 is made up of 14 amino acids. CDR1 is SGHTA, CDR2 FQGNSA, per germline. The ends were cut back, 1 base at V and 3 bases at J, with 6 bases in the middle. This CDR3 is CASSLGLANEKLFF. The CDR3 DNA is TGTGCCAGCAGCTTAGGGCTGGCTAATGAAAAACTGTTTTTT. Combining the CDR3 with reference TRBV7-2 and TRBJ1-4 gives the whole variable domain GAGVSQSPSNKVTEKGKDVELRCDPISGHTALYWYRQSLGQGLEFLIYFQGNSAPDKSGLPSDRFSAERTGGSVSTLTIQRTQQEDSAVYLCASSLGLANEKLFFGSGTQLSVL.

This clone has a handful of counts. V gene TRBV27 combines with J gene TRBJ2-4, with TRBD2 matching over 8 bases. CDR1 is MNHEY and CDR2 is SMNVEV in the germline V gene (reference sequence). The CDR3 loop spans 14 amino acids. V was pared by 8 bases and J by 6 bases, with 9 bases of the junction left unmatched. CDR3 in DNA: TGTGCCAGCTGCCCCGGGAGGGCGCGAAACATTCAGTACTTC. Amino acid sequence: CASCPGRARNIQYF.

The V and J genes are TRBV6-5 and TRBJ2-7; perhaps TRBD1 as D (6 bases). Germline V CDR1 and CDR2: MNHEY, SVGAGI. The CDR3 sequence is 13 residues long. Trimming removed 2 bases from V and 3 bases from J, with 8 bases in between. The CDR3 loop is CASSYVQGYEQYF. CDR3 nucleotide sequence: TGTGCCAGCAGTTACGTACAGGGCTACGAGCAGTACTTC.

V usage is TRBV5-4 and J usage is TRBJ1-1, with D perhaps matching TRBD1 (5 bases). The CDR3 has 14 amino acids. Trimming stripped 5 bases from V and 1 base from J, with 12 bases between. Per germline, CDR1 SGHNT and CDR2 YYREEE (reference sequence). CDR3 residues: CASRDTGQNTEAFF. CDR3 coding DNA: TGTGCCAGCAGGGACACCGGGCAGAACACTGAAGCTTTCTTT.

The chain links TRBV5-1 to TRBJ2-3; D is ambiguous. Germline V gene data show CDR1 as SGHRS and CDR2 as YFSETQ. V gave up 7 bases and J gave up 4 bases, with 13 bases separating them. This CDR3 is built from 13 residues. CDR3 residues: CASQSILADTQYF. CDR3 DNA sequence: TGCGCCAGCCAATCCATTTTGGCAGATACGCAGTATTTT.

The J gene is TRBJ1-1, the V gene TRBV27; a possible D gene is TRBD1 (6 bases). This CDR3 comprises 17 residues. Germline V CDR1 and CDR2: MNHEY, SMNVEV (reference sequence). Trimming stripped 3 bases from V and 2 bases from J, with 19 bases between. CDR3: CASSFKQGTGANTEAFF. The CDR3 coding sequence is TGTGCCAGCAGTTTCAAACAGGGTACGGGAGCTAACACTGAAGCTTTCTTT.

V gene TRBV27 combines with J gene TRBJ1-5; D unresolved. There are 13 residues in the CDR3. Per germline, CDR1 MNHEY and CDR2 SMNVEV (reference sequence). The V and J ends lost 2 bases and 2 bases respectively, with 4 bases between them. The CDR3 spells CASSLRGNQPQHF. CDR3 nucleotides: TGTGCCAGCAGTTTACGGGGCAATCAGCCCCAGCATTTT.

The chain links TRBV30 to TRBJ1-1; no reliable D call. Germline values: CDR1 GTSNPN, CDR2 SVGIG (reference sequence). Trimming removed 5 bases at V and 1 base at J, with 14 bases between. There are 14 residues in the CDR3. Here the CDR3 reads CAWGRVVGNTEAFF. CDR3 coding DNA: TGTGCCTGGGGAAGGGTGGTCGGGAACACTGAAGCTTTCTTT.

This clone appeared a few times. This chain joins TRBV7-3 and TRBJ2-7, with 10 bases aligning to TRBD1. Germline CDR1 SGHTA, CDR2 FQGTGA. CDR3 length: 16 residues. The trim removed 5 bases at V and 3 bases at J, leaving 10 bases unmatched. The CDR3, as DNA: TGTGCCAGCAGCCCTTCCCGGGACAGGGGCTTCTACGAGCAGTACTTC. This gives the protein CASSPSRDRGFYEQYF.

The V and J genes are TRBV19 and TRBJ2-7; TRBD1 matches 7 bases. This CDR3 contains 16 residues. V lost 4 bases to trimming and J lost 7 bases; unmatched junction nucleotides: 16. Germline loops: CDR1 LNHDA, CDR2 SQIVND (reference sequence). CDR3 nucleotide sequence: TGTGCCAGTAGTACATCGCTAGGCACAGGGGCTCGGGAGCAGTACTTC. It encodes CASSTSLGTGAREQYF.

This clone was recorded many times. The chain couples TRBV7-3 to TRBJ1-2, with TRBD1 matching 7 bases. CDR1 and CDR2 (germline): SGHTA, FQGTGA. The CDR3 spans 14 residues. The V gene end was trimmed by 5 bases and the J gene end by 5 bases; junction bases not matched to a gene: 8. The CDR3: CASSPDEGAYGYTF. DNA of the CDR3: TGTGCCAGCAGCCCTGATGAGGGGGCGTATGGCTACACCTTC. Looking up the rest from reference TRBV7-3 and TRBJ1-2 gives the full variable domain: GAGVSQTPSNKVTEKGKYVELRCDPISGHTALYWYRQSLGQGPEFLIYFQGTGAADDSGLPNDRFFAVRPEGSVSTLKIQRTERGDSAVYLCASSPDEGAYGYTFGSGTRLTVV.

The chain links TRBV28 to TRBJ1-1; possibly TRBD1 for D (5 bases). V dropped 4 bases and J dropped 3 bases, with 9 bases sitting between them. CDR3 size: 13 residues. Per germline, CDR1 MDHEN and CDR2 SYDVKM. The CDR3 nucleotides are TGTGCCAGCAGTTCAGGGCCTCACACTGAAGCTTTCTTT. Translation: CASSSGPHTEAFF.

This clone was seen just once. V gene TRBV21-1 combines with J gene TRBJ1-5. TRBV21-1 is termed a pseudogene. The length of the CDR3 is 15 residues. The CDR3 DNA reads TGTGCCAGCAGCAAAAAGGGACGGTTCAATCAGCCCCAGCATTTT. It encodes CASSKKGRFNQPQHF.

The genes are TRBV20-1 and TRBJ2-7; D is uncertain. This CDR3 contains 11 residues. Germline V gene sequence: CDR1 DFQATT, CDR2 SNEGSKA (reference sequence). V was cut by 1 base and J by 9 bases, with 10 bases left in between. CDR3 sequence reads: CSARAGVGQYF. In DNA form, the CDR3 reads TGCAGTGCTAGAGCTGGGGTAGGGCAGTACTTC.

The rearrangement uses TRBV6-1 and TRBJ2-7, with D possibly being TRBD2 (5 bases). The germline V gene has CDR1 MNHNS and CDR2 SASEGT. Between the trimmed V and J ends, which lost 8 bases and 4 bases, there was a span of 6 bases. The CDR3 contains 10 residues. The CDR3 DNA sequence: TGTGCCAGCGAGGGTTACGAGCAGTACTTC. Protein product: CASEGYEQYF.

The V call is TRBV18, the J call TRBJ1-4; 10 bases map to TRBD1. The germline gives CDR1 KGHSH, CDR2 LQKENI. V trimming: 3 bases; J trimming: 5 bases; junction bases outside the gene matches: 3. This CDR3 comprises 15 residues. The CDR3 here is CASSPMGQGNEKLFF. The CDR3 DNA follows: TGTGCCAGCTCACCGATGGGACAGGGGAATGAAAAACTGTTTTTT. Based on the CDR3 plus reference TRBV18 and TRBJ1-4, the full variable domain is NAGVMQNPRHLVRRRGQEARLRCSPMKGHSHVYWYRQLPEEGLKFMVYLQKENIIDESGMPKERFSAEFPKEGPSILRIQQVVRGDSAAYFCASSPMGQGNEKLFFGSGTQLSVL.

The rearrangement joins TRBV29-1 to TRBJ1-2, with D possibly TRBD1 on 6 matching bases. Germline lookup yields CDR1 SQVTM and CDR2 ANQGSEA. V was cut by 1 base and J by 5 bases, with 14 bases left in between. This CDR3 comprises 14 residues. CDR3 sequence: CSVEGGADRYGYTF. CDR3 sequence (DNA): TGCAGCGTTGAAGGGGGGGCCGATAGATATGGCTACACCTTC.

The chain joins TRBV11-2 to TRBJ1-2; possible D gene TRBD1, 5 bases. Germline V gene data show CDR1 as SGHAT and CDR2 as FQNNGV. V dropped 5 bases and J dropped 2 bases, with 9 bases sitting between them. This CDR3 has 13 residues. The CDR3 protein is CASSPGLNYGYTF. CDR3 sequence (DNA): TGTGCCAGCAGCCCGGGACTGAACTATGGCTACACCTTC.

The J gene is TRBJ2-1, the V gene TRBV7-6; tentative D call: TRBD1 (5 bases). There are 16 residues in the CDR3. V lost 5 bases and J lost 3, with 17 bases in between. The germline CDR1 and CDR2 sequences are SGHVS and FNYEAQ. CDR3 DNA sequence: TGTGCCAGCAGCCGAAAGACAGAAAACTTCTACAATGAGCAGTTCTTC. This gives the protein CASSRKTENFYNEQFF.

The chain couples TRBV7-9 to TRBJ1-2; D gene unclear. Trimming took 5 bases from V and 3 from J, leaving 16 bases between them. The germline CDR1 and CDR2 sequences are SEHNR and FQNEAQ (reference sequence). The CDR3 sequence is 15 residues long. Here the CDR3 reads CASSHGGLSDYGYTF. DNA for the CDR3: TGTGCCAGCAGCCATGGCGGGCTCTCTGACTATGGCTACACCTTC.